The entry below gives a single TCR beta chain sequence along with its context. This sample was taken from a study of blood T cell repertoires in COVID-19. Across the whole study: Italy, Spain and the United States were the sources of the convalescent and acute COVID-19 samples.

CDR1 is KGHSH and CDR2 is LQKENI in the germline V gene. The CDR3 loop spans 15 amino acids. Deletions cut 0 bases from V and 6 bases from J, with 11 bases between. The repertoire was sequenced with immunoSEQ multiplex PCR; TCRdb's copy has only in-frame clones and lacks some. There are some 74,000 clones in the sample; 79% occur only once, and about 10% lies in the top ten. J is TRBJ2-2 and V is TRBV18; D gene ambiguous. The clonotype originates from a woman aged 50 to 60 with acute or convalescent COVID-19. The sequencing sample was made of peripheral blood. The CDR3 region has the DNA TGTGCCAGCTCACCACCGTTAGTGCGGTCCGGGGAGCTGTTTTTT. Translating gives CASSPPLVRSGELFF.